This TCR beta chain emerged from a study of blood T cell repertoires in COVID-19 (dated by TCRdb to 2020 to 2021). Some background on the complete study: Samples covering the acute and convalescent phases of COVID-19 were provided by collaborators in the United States, Italy and Spain. The material from the prospective study consisted of cDNA or gDNA derived from T cells, B-cell-depleted T cells, or PBMCs. Deeply sampled blood TCRbeta repertoires from subjects exposed to, actively infected with, or recovered from COVID-19 were included in the dataset. The repertoires were made available in a free public database intended to serve as a resource for research on the immune response to SARS-CoV-2. The samples were drawn from the first 160 participants of the ongoing ImmuneRACE study and from some 1,300 subjects provided by 6 global collaborators. The sample metadata nearly always contained a de-identified subject ID, COVID-19 status, age in years and sex. HLA class I and class II types, where available, came from metadata supplied by the sample provider rather than from assay-based typing. Overall study results and their limits: The quantity of clinical and demographic metadata differed by source and by participant and was supplied without curation.

TCRbeta CDR3 regions were amplified from genomic DNA by means of the immunoSEQ Assay, a bias-controlled multiplex PCR. The paper's processing steps were these. The number of nucleated cells in each sample was estimated by amplification of reference gene primers within the assay. Sequence reads were collapsed and filtered to measure the absolute abundance of every unique TCRbeta CDR3 rearrangement. For each sample, productive Simpson clonality was calculated by taking the square root of Simpson's diversity index across productive rearrangements. TCRdb took over this immuneACCESS table, retaining in-frame rearrangements with V and J assigned. Such tables are incomplete; in checked studies, under half of the missing clones stem from an unresolved V gene, and the remainder is unexplained. That table is the source of V, J and clone size, and D and trimming were worked out from the DNA. Within this sample are some 380,000 clones, with approximately 80% of them counted one time only. Together, the top ten hold 0.85% to 1.3% of the sample.

Note on this clone: The antigen this receptor binds is unknown. There are no base qualities to consult, and no much larger clone falls within one base.

Collaborating institutions collected whole blood in K2EDTA tubes following their own protocols. For TCRbeta analysis, collaborators shipped samples in one of three forms: frozen whole blood, isolated PBMCs, or DNA extracted from either of those sample types. The specimen was peripheral blood. The clonotype was recovered from a human donor with acute or convalescent COVID-19. The donor label of this sample is uncertain.

The DNA is as follows: TGTGCCAGCATGATTGAACACATCTACGAGCAGTACTTC. The translation is CASMIEHIYEQYF. The V and J segments used are TRBV2 and TRBJ2-7, with the D gene call left open. The germline V gene sets CDR1 to SNHLY and CDR2 to FYNNEI. The junction carries 13 bases between V and J, which are trimmed by 7 bases and 3 bases respectively. The CDR3 runs 13 residues from the cysteine to the phenylalanine. Just the 39-base CDR3 DNA is kept, in frame starting at base 1.